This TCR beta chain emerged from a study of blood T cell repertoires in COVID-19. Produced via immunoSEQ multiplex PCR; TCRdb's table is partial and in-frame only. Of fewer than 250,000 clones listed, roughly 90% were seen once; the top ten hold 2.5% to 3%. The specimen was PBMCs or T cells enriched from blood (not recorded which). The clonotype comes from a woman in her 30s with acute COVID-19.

The CDR3 is CAISGLADSYNEQFF. The CDR3 nucleotides read TGTGCCATCAGCGGACTAGCGGACTCCTACAATGAGCAGTTCTTC. The J gene is TRBJ2-1, the V gene TRBV30; TRBD2 matches at 10 bases. Germline assignment: CDR1 GTSNPN and CDR2 SVGIG (reference sequence). V dropped 8 bases and J dropped 0; count of bases not matched to a gene: 7. This CDR3 has 15 amino acids.